A single sample is the source of the 23 T cell receptor beta chains below, sequenced in a study of regulatory T cells in long-lasting Graves disease. TCR beta libraries were built with iRepertoire HTBI primers and Arm-PCR of CDR3 regions. Each CDR3 protein is one row after TCRdb ran MiXCR on the multiplex PCR reads. The sample has roughly 610,000 distinct CDR3 sequences, roughly 15% seen once. The time point here: newly diagnosed GD, antithyroid drugs for less than 3 months. PBMC RNA served as the TCR library source. The sample also formed part of further work on T cells in Graves' hyperthyroidism and ophthalmopathy.

The material was peripheral blood mononuclear cells (PBMCs), obtained at new diagnosis, from a patient treated with antithyroid drugs. Receptor source: a woman under 40 with Graves disease.

This clonotype was detected a few times. The rearrangement uses TRBV20-1 and TRBJ1-2, with D unresolved. The CDR3 loop spans 11 amino acids. V was clipped by 4 bases and J by 4 bases, with 7 bases between them. CDR1 is DFQATT and CDR2 is SNEGSKA in the germline V gene (reference sequence). Here the CDR3 DNA reads TGCAGTGCTACAAGCCCCTATGGCTACACCTTC. Its translation: CSATSPYGYTF.

This clonotype was observed many times. The chain carries TRBV7-9 and TRBJ2-7; D ambiguous. The CDR3 sequence is 14 residues long. V lost 4 bases and J lost 5, with 15 bases in between. The germline CDR1 and CDR2 sequences are SEHNR and FQNEAQ (reference sequence). CDR3: CASSSTFPTDEQYF. The CDR3 DNA follows: TGTGCCAGCAGCTCCACCTTCCCCACCGACGAGCAGTACTTC.

This clonotype came up many times. CDR3 sequence (DNA): TGTGCCACCAGTGATTTGGCCTACAGGAATGAGCAGTTCTTC. Encoded protein: CATSDLAYRNEQFF. The V gene is TRBV24-1, the J gene TRBJ2-1; possibly TRBD1 for D (5 bases). The germline V gene has CDR1 KGHDR and CDR2 SFDVKD. V was pared by 0 bases and J by 7 bases, with 9 bases between. This CDR3 region has 14 residues.

The table lists this clonotype with many counts. Germline and junction disagree at one end, which may indicate a read error. The chain carries TRBV5-1 and TRBJ2-7; D uncertain. Per germline, CDR1 SGHRS and CDR2 YFSETQ. The CDR3 has 13 residues. In DNA form, the CDR3 reads TGTGCCAGCAGCTTTGACATATCCTACGAGCAGTACTTC. This translates into CASSFDISYEQYF.

Only a few counts were recorded for this clonotype. V usage is TRBV14 and J usage is TRBJ1-1; tentative D call: TRBD1 (5 bases). The germline V gene has CDR1 SGHDN and CDR2 FVKESK. V lost 3 bases, J lost 1 base, and 9 bases lay in between. The CDR3 loop spans 14 amino acids. The CDR3 DNA sequence: TGTGCCAGCAGCCATCCAGGGCGGAACACTGAAGCTTTCTTT. This encodes CASSHPGRNTEAFF. The whole variable domain, remainder taken from reference TRBV14 and TRBJ1-1, is EAGVTQFPSHSVIEKGQTVTLRCDPISGHDNLYWYRRVMGKEIKFLLHFVKESKQDESGMPNNRFLAERTGGTYSTLKVQPAELEDSGVYFCASSHPGRNTEAFFGQGTRLTVV.

The V gene is TRBV6-2 or TRBV6-3, the J gene TRBJ2-1; D remains unclear. CDR3 length: 15 residues. Deletions cut 6 bases from V and 3 bases from J, with 15 bases between. Germline CDR1 reads MNHEY; CDR2 reads SVGEGT. CDR3 amino acids: CASRDPGEDYNEQFF. In DNA, the CDR3 is TGTGCCAGCAGAGACCCTGGAGAAGACTACAATGAGCAGTTCTTC.

This chain links TRBV25-1 with TRBJ2-1; D remains ambiguous. Per the germline V gene, CDR1 is MGHDK and CDR2 is SYGVNS. V lost 6 bases and J lost 3, with 15 bases in between. The CDR3 is 15 amino acids. The CDR3 sequence is CASRDGSLGYNEQFF. The CDR3 nucleotides read TGTGCCAGCAGGGACGGTTCTCTAGGCTACAATGAGCAGTTCTTC.

The chain couples TRBV25-1 to TRBJ1-1; possible D gene TRBD1, 6 bases. Trimming took 7 bases from V and 5 from J, leaving 11 bases between them. CDR3 length equals 12 residues. Germline lookup yields CDR1 MGHDK and CDR2 SYGVNS. The CDR3 DNA follows: TGTGCCAGCAAGTTGGGGGCGACTGAAGCTTTCTTT. Protein sequence: CASKLGATEAFF. Drawing the rest from reference TRBV25-1 and TRBJ1-1, the complete variable domain is EADIYQTPRYLVIGTGKKITLECSQTMGHDKMYWYQQDPGMELHLIHYSYGVNSTEKGDLSSESTVSRIRTEHFPLTLESARPSHTSQYLCASKLGATEAFFGQGTRLTVV.

This clonotype was observed many times. The chain uses TRBV28 and TRBJ2-4; D is ambiguous. Trimming removed 7 bases at V and 2 bases at J, with 9 bases between. Germline CDR1 and CDR2: MDHEN and SYDVKM. The CDR3 is made up of 13 amino acids. As DNA, the CDR3 is TGTGCCAGCACCCCGCCGACCAAAAACATTCAGTACTTC. This encodes CASTPPTKNIQYF.

V and J are TRBV12-3 or TRBV12-4 and TRBJ2-7, with D possibly TRBD1 on 5 matching bases. CDR3 size: 14 residues. V was trimmed by 7 bases and J by 0 bases, leaving 13 bases between them. CDR3 in amino acids: CASNIGASSYEQYF. CDR3 sequence (DNA): TGTGCCAGCAATATAGGGGCATCCTCCTACGAGCAGTACTTC.

This clonotype was seen a handful of times. This sequence joins TRBV5-1 and TRBJ1-6, with TRBD1 matching over 7 bases. V lost 3 bases and J lost 4; bases outside the gene matches: 1. Germline V gene lookup returns CDR1 SGHRS and CDR2 YFSETQ. This CDR3 has 14 amino acids. Here the CDR3 DNA reads TGCGCCAGCAGCTGGGACAGATATAATTCACCCCTCCACTTT. Amino acid sequence: CASSWDRYNSPLHF.

The chain has TRBV29-1 and TRBJ2-1; D is unresolved. The CDR3 has 12 amino acids. V was shortened by 3 bases and J by 7 bases, with 10 bases between the two germline ends. Germline V CDR1 and CDR2: SQVTM, ANQGSEA. CDR3 sequence (DNA): TGCAGCGTTGAGGGCTATGGAAATGAGCAGTTCTTC. This gives the protein CSVEGYGNEQFF.

This clonotype was seen ten or more times. The V call is TRBV14, the J call TRBJ1-1; 7 nucleotides align to TRBD1. The CDR3 sequence is 15 residues long. Germline V CDR1 and CDR2: SGHDN, FVKESK. Trimming took 4 bases from V and 1 from J; bases not matched to a gene: 6. CDR3 loop: CASSPTGTTNTEAFF. As DNA, the CDR3 is TGTGCCAGCAGCCCGACAGGGACTACGAACACTGAAGCTTTCTTT.

This clonotype was seen many times. CDR3 protein: CASSPRRGGRAVDEQFF. In nucleotides, the CDR3 is TGTGCCAGCAGCCCTCGCCGGGGCGGGAGGGCCGTGGATGAGCAGTTCTTC. The rearrangement joins TRBV7-8 to TRBJ2-1; 9 positions match TRBD2. The V segment lost 5 bases and the J segment 8 bases; nucleotides outside the gene matches: 16. Germline assignment: CDR1 SGHVS and CDR2 FQNEAQ. This CDR3 spans 17 amino acids.

The chain uses TRBV18 and TRBJ1-6; TRBD1 matches at 8 bases. CDR3 length: 14 residues. The trim removed 6 bases at V and 5 bases at J, leaving 3 bases unmatched. CDR1 KGHSH and CDR2 LQKENI come from the germline V gene. Here the CDR3 reads CASSRDRHNSPLHF. In nucleotides, the CDR3 is TGTGCCAGCTCGCGGGACAGGCATAATTCACCCCTCCACTTT.

This clonotype was counted only a few times. The chain is built from TRBV20-1 and TRBJ1-5; D gene unclear. The CDR3 contains 13 residues. Germline loops: CDR1 DFQATT, CDR2 SNEGSKA (reference sequence). Trimming took 2 bases from V and 5 from J, leaving 10 bases between them. CDR3: CSARPQAYQPQHF. The CDR3 DNA is TGCAGTGCTAGACCGCAGGCCTATCAGCCCCAGCATTTT.

V gene TRBV5-1 combines with J gene TRBJ1-4; TRBD1 agrees at 7 bases. V was pared by 0 bases and J by 8 bases, with 13 bases of the junction left unmatched. Germline CDR1 and CDR2: SGHRS and YFSETQ. This CDR3 spans 17 amino acids. Here the CDR3 reads CASSLEVPGQAGEKLFF. Here the CDR3 DNA reads TGCGCCAGCAGCTTGGAGGTTCCCGGACAGGCCGGCGAAAAACTGTTTTTT.

This clonotype was found a few times. The chain carries TRBV10-3 and TRBJ2-1; 9 bases map to TRBD2. J lost 5 bases, V lost 6 bases, and 20 bases had no gene match. CDR1 is ENHRY, CDR2 SYGVKD, per germline. This CDR3 is built from 19 residues. The CDR3 spells CAIRGTGSPRTSANNEQFF. The CDR3 DNA reads as TGTGCCATCAGGGGAACAGGGTCTCCGAGGACTAGCGCGAACAATGAGCAGTTCTTC.

This clonotype has a count of ten or more. The chain joins TRBV2 to TRBJ1-1; D is undetermined. Trimming shortened V by 1 base and J by 0 bases, and 9 bases separated the two germline ends. CDR1 and CDR2 from the germline V gene are SNHLY and FYNNEI. The length of the CDR3 is 15 residues. DNA of the CDR3: TGTGCCAGCAGTGAAGATGGGAGGGTGAACACTGAAGCTTTCTTT. Protein product: CASSEDGRVNTEAFF.

This clonotype has at least ten counts. CDR3 amino acids: CSARWQGPRVDITEAFF. CDR3 nucleotide sequence: TGCAGTGCTAGGTGGCAGGGGCCACGGGTGGATATTACTGAAGCTTTCTTT. The rearrangement uses TRBV20-1 and TRBJ1-1; D perhaps matches TRBD1 (6 bases). Per germline, CDR1 DFQATT and CDR2 SNEGSKA (reference sequence). V was clipped by 3 bases and J by 5 bases, with 25 bases between them. The CDR3 has 17 residues.

V is TRBV24-1 and J is TRBJ2-6; no reliable D call. CDR1 KGHDR and CDR2 SFDVKD come from the germline V gene. The CDR3 spans 17 residues. Trimming shortened V by 2 bases and J by 0 bases, and 10 bases separated the two germline ends. CDR3 sequence (DNA): TGTGCCACCAGTGATTCTTCAGGCTACTCTGGGGCCAACGTCCTGACTTTC. Translated, it gives CATSDSSGYSGANVLTF.

This clonotype was seen a few times. The chain employs TRBV6-1 and TRBJ2-3; TRBD1 agrees at 10 bases. Trimming cost V 3 bases and J 4 bases; bases outside gene matches: 4. The CDR3 contains 15 residues. Germline loops: CDR1 MNHNS, CDR2 SASEGT. The DNA of the CDR3 is TGTGCCAGCAGTGAGGGGGGGACAGGGGCAGATACGCAGTATTTT. It is translated as CASSEGGTGADTQYF.

The chain couples TRBV7-9 to TRBJ2-1; 7 bases line up with TRBD2. Germline assignment: CDR1 SEHNR and CDR2 FQNEAQ (reference sequence). J was trimmed by 9 bases and V by 3 bases; bases with no gene match: 5. CDR3 size: 13 residues. CDR3 DNA sequence: TGTGCCAGCAGCTTTGGCGGGAGCACTGAGCAGTTCTTC. Its translation is CASSFGGSTEQFF.